This T cell receptor (beta chain) was recovered during a study of technical replicates of blood from a handful of donors (dated by TCRdb to 2016 to 2017). The junction carries 9 bases between V and J, which are trimmed by 5 bases and 4 bases respectively. CDR1 is given as MDHEN and CDR2 as SYDVKM, both from the germline V gene. There are 12 amino acids in the CDR3, from cysteine to phenylalanine inclusive. Of the read, only the CDR3 DNA is kept; its 36 bases are in frame from base 1. Library generation was performed with the immunoSEQ multiplex PCR assay. TCRdb limited this immuneACCESS table to in-frame rearrangements with V and J called. A share of clones is missing; checked studies link under half to unresolved V genes, and the rest is unexplained. This sample has tens of thousands of clones in its table, and roughly 92% of those were observed once. The ten largest make up about 0.37% of the sample.

In regard to this clone: The antigen it recognizes is unknown. No quality values exist for individual bases; no much larger clone is one base distant.

The sequenced sample consisted of T cells isolated from PBMCs. The clonotype originates from a human donor in good health. Here the chain combines TRBV28 and TRBJ2-7; a tentative D call is TRBD1 (5 bases match). Here the CDR3 is given as CASSPQGYEQYF. The base sequence is TGTGCCAGCAGTCCCCAGGGATACGAGCAGTACTTC.